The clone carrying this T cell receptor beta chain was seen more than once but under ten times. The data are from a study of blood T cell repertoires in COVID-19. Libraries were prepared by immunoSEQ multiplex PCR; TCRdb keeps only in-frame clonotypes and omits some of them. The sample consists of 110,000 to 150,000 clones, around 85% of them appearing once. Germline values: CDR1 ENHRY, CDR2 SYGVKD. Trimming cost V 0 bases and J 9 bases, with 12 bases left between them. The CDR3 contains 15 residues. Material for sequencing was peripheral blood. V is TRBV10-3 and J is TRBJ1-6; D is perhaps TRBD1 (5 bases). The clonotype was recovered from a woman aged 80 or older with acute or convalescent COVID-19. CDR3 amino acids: CAISESGGASSPLHF. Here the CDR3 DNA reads TGTGCCATCAGTGAGTCGGGAGGGGCTAGTTCACCCCTCCACTTT.